This TCR beta chain was obtained from a study of CD8+CD57+ T cells in acquired aplastic anemia. As for the study in general: When averaged, DNA from sorted CD4+ and CD8+ cells came to around 3.1 ug. Study results and caveats: The study identified 25 to 30 CD8+ CDR3 sequences shared by patients and controls. Patient and control CD8+ Simpson's diversity was not significantly different.

TCR beta VDJ and CDR3 profiles were obtained from a genomic DNA template. TCRdb re-called the reads through MiXCR, storing one row per CDR3 protein. The sample consists of about 400,000 distinct CDR3 sequences, around 68% of them appearing once. This CDR3 contains 15 residues. After removal of 4 bases from V and 8 bases from J, the junction contained 11 bases not matched to a gene. About this clonotype: Its antigen is still unknown.

The material sequenced was sorted CD4+, CD8+, or CD8+CD57+ T cells (not recorded which) from PBMCs. The chain carries TRBV12-3 or TRBV12-4 and TRBJ2-1, with 7 bases that match TRBD1. The TCR comes from a human donor in good health, serving as a control. CDR3 loop: CASSYDRVIGDEQFF. The CDR3, as DNA: TGTGCCAGCAGTTACGACAGGGTGATCGGCGATGAGCAGTTCTTC.